The rows below give T cell receptor beta chains drawn from one sample of a study of T cells in Graves' hyperthyroidism and ophthalmopathy. TCRdb fed the multiplex PCR reads into MiXCR, producing one record per CDR3 protein. Among 750,000 to 900,000 distinct CDR3 sequences listed, over 35% were seen once. Sequencing was carried out using blood. The origin of the receptors is a young man with Graves' hyperthyroidism. Both conserved end residues are part of each CDR3. Clone size is stated in some rows and not others, as once, few, many or a class when expanded.

J gene: TRBJ1-6; clone size: NA; V gene: TRBV12-3/TRBV12-4; CDR3 protein: CASSVSGTGLNSPLHF
J gene: TRBJ2-7; clone size: NA; V gene: TRBV20-1; CDR3 protein: CSAVTGYEQYF
J gene: TRBJ1-2; clone size: NA; V gene: TRBV7-9; CDR3 protein: CASSATGQGADYGYTF
J gene: TRBJ2-5; clone size: NA; V gene: TRBV20-1; CDR3 protein: CSARDYLAGGPPGAQYF
J gene: TRBJ1-2; clone size: NA; V gene: TRBV2; CDR3 protein: CASSETGPDYGYTF
J gene: TRBJ2-5; clone size: NA; V gene: TRBV7-9; CDR3 protein: CASKLGGASGETQYF
J gene: TRBJ1-4; clone size: once; V gene: TRBV29-1; CDR3 protein: CSVRTGAYGFNEKLFF
J gene: TRBJ2-6; clone size: few; V gene: TRBV12-3/TRBV12-4; CDR3 protein: CASTATYGANVLTF
J gene: TRBJ2-2; clone size: NA; V gene: TRBV5-4; CDR3 protein: CASKGTNTGELFF
J gene: TRBJ2-7; clone size: NA; V gene: TRBV20-1; CDR3 protein: CSATMGQRRPSYEQYF
J gene: TRBJ1-4; clone size: NA; V gene: TRBV29-1; CDR3 protein: CSSLGQATNEKLFF
J gene: TRBJ1-3; clone size: many; V gene: TRBV9; CDR3 protein: CASSVGTSSGNTIYF
J gene: TRBJ2-7; clone size: many; V gene: TRBV24-1; CDR3 protein: CATSDPRQGEGEQYF
J gene: TRBJ2-7; clone size: NA; V gene: TRBV2; CDR3 protein: CASSEGRQGQYF
J gene: TRBJ2-7; clone size: many; V gene: TRBV29-1; CDR3 protein: CSVVQGPQQYF
J gene: TRBJ1-6; clone size: NA; V gene: TRBV7-8; CDR3 protein: CASSSRGQGSNSPLHF
J gene: TRBJ1-5; clone size: few; V gene: TRBV19; CDR3 protein: CASSPHRQGLTQPQHF
J gene: TRBJ2-7; clone size: few; V gene: TRBV12-3/TRBV12-4; CDR3 protein: CASSLGRYVHEQYF
J gene: TRBJ2-5; clone size: NA; V gene: TRBV6-1; CDR3 protein: CASRQSLGGETQYF
J gene: TRBJ1-1; clone size: NA; V gene: TRBV7-6; CDR3 protein: CASSLEGGTEHTEAFF
J gene: TRBJ1-1; clone size: NA; V gene: TRBV7-9; CDR3 protein: CASSLGTLANTEAFF
J gene: TRBJ1-1; clone size: NA; V gene: TRBV12-3/TRBV12-4; CDR3 protein: CASTPTGINTEAFF
J gene: TRBJ1-4; clone size: once; V gene: TRBV29-1; CDR3 protein: CSLPTGTGEGTNEKLFF
J gene: TRBJ2-2; clone size: NA; V gene: TRBV7-3; CDR3 protein: CASSLVVSSPGELFF
J gene: TRBJ1-3; clone size: NA; V gene: TRBV12-3/TRBV12-4; CDR3 protein: CASTVTYDTINF
J gene: TRBJ2-7; clone size: NA; V gene: TRBV7-9; CDR3 protein: CASSSQFGDGQYF